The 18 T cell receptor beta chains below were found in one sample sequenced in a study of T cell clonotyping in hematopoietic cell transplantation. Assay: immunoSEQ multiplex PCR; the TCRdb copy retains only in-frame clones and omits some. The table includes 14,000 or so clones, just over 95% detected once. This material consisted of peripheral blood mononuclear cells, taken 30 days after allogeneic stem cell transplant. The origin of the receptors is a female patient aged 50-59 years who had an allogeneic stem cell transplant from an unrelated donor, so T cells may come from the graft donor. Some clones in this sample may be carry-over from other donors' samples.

CDR3 bases: TGTGCCAGCAGCTTAGGCGAGCGGACCCAGTACTTC. Its protein product is CASSLGERTQYF. The rearrangement uses TRBV11-2 and TRBJ2-5; no definite D call. The CDR3 is made up of 12 amino acids. In germline, CDR1 is SGHAT, CDR2 FQNNGV. Trimming left V 1 base short and J 7 bases short, with 7 bases between.

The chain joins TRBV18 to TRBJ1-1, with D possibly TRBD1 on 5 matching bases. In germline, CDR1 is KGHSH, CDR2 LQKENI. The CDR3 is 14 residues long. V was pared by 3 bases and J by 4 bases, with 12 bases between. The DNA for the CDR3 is TGTGCCAGCTCACCTGGGCAGGGAAGCACTGAAGCTTTCTTT. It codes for CASSPGQGSTEAFF. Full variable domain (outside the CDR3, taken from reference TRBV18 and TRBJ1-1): NAGVMQNPRHLVRRRGQEARLRCSPMKGHSHVYWYRQLPEEGLKFMVYLQKENIIDESGMPKERFSAEFPKEGPSILRIQQVVRGDSAAYFCASSPGQGSTEAFFGQGTRLTVV.

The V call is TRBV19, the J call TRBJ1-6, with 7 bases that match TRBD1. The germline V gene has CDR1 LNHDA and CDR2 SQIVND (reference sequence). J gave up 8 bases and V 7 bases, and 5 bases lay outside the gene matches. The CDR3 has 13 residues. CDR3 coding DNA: TGTGCCAGTAATCGGGACAGATATTCACCCCTCCACTTT. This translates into CASNRDRYSPLHF.

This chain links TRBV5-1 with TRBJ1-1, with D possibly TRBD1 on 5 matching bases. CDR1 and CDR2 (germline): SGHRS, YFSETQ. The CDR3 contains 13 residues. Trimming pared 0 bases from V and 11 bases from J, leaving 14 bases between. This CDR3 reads CASSLALEGEAFF. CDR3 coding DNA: TGCGCCAGCAGCTTGGCCTTGGAAGGGGAGGCTTTCTTT.

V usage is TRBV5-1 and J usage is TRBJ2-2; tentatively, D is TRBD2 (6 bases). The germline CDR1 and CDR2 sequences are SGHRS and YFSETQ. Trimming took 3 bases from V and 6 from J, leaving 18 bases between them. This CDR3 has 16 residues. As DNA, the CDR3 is TGCGCCAGCAGCTCGTTCGCCGGGAGCGGCCCCGGGGAGCTGTTTTTT. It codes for CASSSFAGSGPGELFF.

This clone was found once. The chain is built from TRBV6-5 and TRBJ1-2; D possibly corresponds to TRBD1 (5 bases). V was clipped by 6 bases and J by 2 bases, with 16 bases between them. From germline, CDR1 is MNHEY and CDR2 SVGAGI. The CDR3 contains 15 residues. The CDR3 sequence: CASRKPGRTNYGYTF. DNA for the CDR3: TGTGCCAGCAGAAAACCGGGACGGACCAACTATGGCTACACCTTC.

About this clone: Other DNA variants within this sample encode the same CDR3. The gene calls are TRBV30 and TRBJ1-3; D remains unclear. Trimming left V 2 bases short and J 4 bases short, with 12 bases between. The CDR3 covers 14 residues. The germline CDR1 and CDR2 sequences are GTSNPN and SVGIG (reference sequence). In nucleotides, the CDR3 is TGTGCCTGGAGTCCGGGGAGTTCAGGAAACACCATATATTTT. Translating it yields CAWSPGSSGNTIYF.

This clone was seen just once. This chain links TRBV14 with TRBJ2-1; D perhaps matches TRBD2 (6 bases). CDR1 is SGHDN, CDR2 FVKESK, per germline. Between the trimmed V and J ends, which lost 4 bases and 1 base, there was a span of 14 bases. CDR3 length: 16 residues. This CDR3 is CASSPYLGGSYNEQFF. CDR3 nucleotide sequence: TGTGCCAGCAGCCCTTACCTGGGGGGTTCCTACAATGAGCAGTTCTTC.

The chain's CDR3 is CATSSPAGGYEQYF. The CDR3 bases are TGTGCCACCAGCAGTCCCGCGGGGGGATACGAGCAGTACTTC. This sequence joins TRBV15 and TRBJ2-7; 8 nucleotides line up with TRBD2. V dropped 3 bases and J dropped 4; count of bases not matched to a gene: 5. Germline V CDR1 and CDR2: LNHNV, YYDKDF (reference sequence). This CDR3 is 14 amino acids long.

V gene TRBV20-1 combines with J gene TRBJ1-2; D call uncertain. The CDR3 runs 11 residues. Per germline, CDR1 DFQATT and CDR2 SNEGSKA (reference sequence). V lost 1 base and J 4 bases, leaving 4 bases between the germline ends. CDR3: CSARGGYGYTF. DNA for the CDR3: TGCAGTGCTAGAGGAGGCTATGGCTACACCTTC.

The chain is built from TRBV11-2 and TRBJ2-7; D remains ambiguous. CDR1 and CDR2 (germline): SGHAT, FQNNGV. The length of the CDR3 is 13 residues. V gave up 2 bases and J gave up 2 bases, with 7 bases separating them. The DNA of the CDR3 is TGTGCCAGCAGCTTAAGCAGCCCCTACGAGCAGTACTTC. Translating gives CASSLSSPYEQYF.

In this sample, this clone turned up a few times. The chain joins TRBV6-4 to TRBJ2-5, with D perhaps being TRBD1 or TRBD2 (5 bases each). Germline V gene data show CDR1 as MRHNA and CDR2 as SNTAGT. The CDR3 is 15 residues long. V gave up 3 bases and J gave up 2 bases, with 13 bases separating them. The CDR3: CASSEGSGAQETQYF. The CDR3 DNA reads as TGTGCCAGCAGTGAGGGTTCCGGGGCACAAGAGACCCAGTACTTC.

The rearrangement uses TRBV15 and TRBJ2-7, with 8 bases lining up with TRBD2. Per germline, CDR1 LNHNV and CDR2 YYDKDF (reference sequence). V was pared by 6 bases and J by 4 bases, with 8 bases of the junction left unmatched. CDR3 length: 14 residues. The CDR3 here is CATSLVSGDYEQYF. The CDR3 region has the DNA TGTGCCACCAGTTTGGTTAGCGGGGATTACGAGCAGTACTTC.

This CDR3 reads CASRLAGSYNEQFF. The CDR3 DNA is TGTGCCAGTAGGTTAGCGGGGTCCTACAATGAGCAGTTCTTC. The rearrangement links TRBV19 to TRBJ2-1, with 8 bases identical to TRBD2. This CDR3 has 14 residues. The V segment lost 6 bases and the J segment 1 base; nucleotides outside the gene matches: 2. CDR1 and CDR2 from the germline V gene are LNHDA and SQIVND (reference sequence).

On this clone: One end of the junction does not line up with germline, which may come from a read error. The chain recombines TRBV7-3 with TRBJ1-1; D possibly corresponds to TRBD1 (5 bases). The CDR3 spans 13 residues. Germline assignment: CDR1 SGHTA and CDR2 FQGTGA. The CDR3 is CASSVGLKTEAFF. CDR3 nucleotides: TGTGCCAGCAGCGTGGGACTGAAAACTGAAGCTTTCTTT.

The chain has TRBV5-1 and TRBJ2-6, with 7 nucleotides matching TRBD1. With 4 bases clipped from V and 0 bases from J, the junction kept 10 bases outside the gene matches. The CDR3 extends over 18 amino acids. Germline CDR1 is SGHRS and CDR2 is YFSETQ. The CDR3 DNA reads TGCGCCAGCAGCCCCCCCGGGACAGTCGGCTCTGGGGCCAACGTCCTGACTTTC. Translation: CASSPPGTVGSGANVLTF.

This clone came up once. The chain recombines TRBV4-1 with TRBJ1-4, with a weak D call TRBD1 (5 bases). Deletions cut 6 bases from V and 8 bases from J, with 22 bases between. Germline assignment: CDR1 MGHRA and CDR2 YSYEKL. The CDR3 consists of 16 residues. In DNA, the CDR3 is TGCGCCAGCAGATTTAGGGGAGCGGAGCTGATAGAAAAACTGTTTTTT. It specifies CASRFRGAELIEKLFF.

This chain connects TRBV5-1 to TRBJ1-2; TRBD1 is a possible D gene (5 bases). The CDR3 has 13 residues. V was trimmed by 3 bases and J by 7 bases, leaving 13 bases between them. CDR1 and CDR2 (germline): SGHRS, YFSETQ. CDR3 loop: CASSSPGTRGYTF. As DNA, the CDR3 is TGCGCCAGCAGCTCCCCCGGGACTCGTGGCTACACCTTC. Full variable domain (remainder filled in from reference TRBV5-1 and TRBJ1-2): KAGVTQTPRYLIKTRGQQVTLSCSPISGHRSVSWYQQTPGQGLQFLFEYFSETQRNKGNFPGRFSGRQFSNSRSEMNVSTLELGDSALYLCASSSPGTRGYTFGSGTRLTVV.